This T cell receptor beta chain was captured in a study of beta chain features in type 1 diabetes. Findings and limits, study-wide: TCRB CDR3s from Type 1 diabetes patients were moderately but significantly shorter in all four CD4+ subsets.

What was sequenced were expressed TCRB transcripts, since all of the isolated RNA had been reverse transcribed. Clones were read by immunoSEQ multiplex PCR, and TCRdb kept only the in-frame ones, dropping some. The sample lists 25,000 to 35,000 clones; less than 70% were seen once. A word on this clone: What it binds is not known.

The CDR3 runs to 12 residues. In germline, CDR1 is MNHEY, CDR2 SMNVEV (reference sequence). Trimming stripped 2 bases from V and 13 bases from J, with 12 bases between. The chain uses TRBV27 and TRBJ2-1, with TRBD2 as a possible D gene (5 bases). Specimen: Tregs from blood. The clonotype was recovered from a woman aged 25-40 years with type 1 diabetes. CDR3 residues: CASSLIGLTQFF. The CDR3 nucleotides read TGTGCCAGCAGTTTAATTGGACTTACTCAGTTCTTC.